The 5 T cell receptor beta chains in this list originate from one sample, sequenced in a study of CD8+ T cells in alopecia areata. Treatment specified: oral pan-JAK inhibitor, 5-10 mg twice daily. The authors extracted RNA and reverse transcribed it into cDNA as the sequencing template. Some clones are missing from TCRdb's copy, which holds only in-frame ones; the method was immunoSEQ multiplex PCR. The data hold 250,000 to 350,000 clones, with about three fifths observed a single time. The specimen comprised CD4+ T cells sorted from blood, sampled around week 54, from a patient treated with tofacitinib. Every receptor here comes from a human donor with alopecia areata.

The chain couples TRBV30 to TRBJ2-3, with D tentatively TRBD1 (6 bases). The V gene lost 3 bases and the J gene lost 0 bases, with 10 bases spanning the gap. Germline V gene data show CDR1 as GTSNPN and CDR2 as SVGIG (reference sequence). The CDR3 sequence is 14 residues long. The CDR3 loop is CAWSTGFSTDTQYF. The DNA for the CDR3 is TGTGCCTGGAGCACAGGGTTTAGCACAGATACGCAGTATTTT.

This chain uses TRBV30 with TRBJ1-5; no clear D. The CDR3 runs to 14 residues. CDR1 is GTSNPN, CDR2 SVGIG, per germline (reference sequence). The V end was cut by 2 bases, the J end by 1 base, with 9 bases between. CDR3 DNA sequence: TGTGCCTGGAGTCCGACTAACAGCAATCAGCCCCAGCATTTT. This encodes CAWSPTNSNQPQHF. The entire variable domain, with the rest obtained from reference TRBV30 and TRBJ1-5, is as follows: SQTIHQWPATLVQPVGSPLSLECTVEGTSNPNLYWYRQAAGRGLQLLFYSVGIGQISSEVPQNLSASRPQDRQFILSSKKLLLSDSGFYLCAWSPTNSNQPQHFGDGTRLSIL.

The V call is TRBV7-2, the J call TRBJ1-5; 8 bases fit TRBD1. Germline V gives CDR1 SGHTA, CDR2 FQGNSA. CDR3 size: 16 residues. J gave up 2 bases and V 1 base, and 4 bases lay outside the gene matches. CDR3 nucleotides: TGTGCCAGCAGCTTAGGGACAGGGATAGGCAATCAGCCCCAGCATTTT. It specifies CASSLGTGIGNQPQHF.

The chain is built from TRBV29-1 and TRBJ1-2; the D gene is possibly TRBD1 (6 bases). The V and J ends lost 5 bases and 3 bases respectively, with 10 bases between them. This CDR3 is built from 12 residues. Germline V gene data show CDR1 as SQVTM and CDR2 as ANQGSEA. The CDR3: CSVTGSHYGYTF. DNA of the CDR3: TGCAGCGTTACAGGGTCTCACTATGGCTACACCTTC. Filled out from reference TRBV29-1 and TRBJ1-2, the complete variable domain reads SAVISQKPSRDICQRGTSLTIQCQVDSQVTMMFWYRQQPGQSLTLIATANQGSEATYESGFVIDKFPISRPNLTFSTLTVSNMSPEDSSIYLCSVTGSHYGYTFGSGTRLTVV.

With respect to this clone: This same CDR3 is encoded by further DNA sequences in the sample. The chain combines TRBV5-1 with TRBJ2-5; 7 bases are shared with TRBD1. CDR1 and CDR2 from the germline V gene are SGHRS and YFSETQ. After removal of 0 bases from V and 1 base from J, the junction contained 0 bases not matched to a gene. The CDR3 sequence is 14 residues long. This chain's CDR3 is CASSLGTGQETQYF. Written as DNA, the CDR3 is TGCGCCAGCAGCTTGGGGACAGGCCAAGAGACCCAGTACTTC.